This T cell receptor beta chain originates from a study of early T cells in non-severe SARS-CoV-2 infection. Each cDNA molecule carried a unique molecular identifier. TCRdb analysed the 5' RACE reads with MiXCR anew, one entry per CDR3 protein. In the table there are roughly 27,000 distinct CDR3 sequences, approximately 3.9% of which are singletons. Germline V gives CDR1 SNHLY, CDR2 FYNNEI. This CDR3 is built from 15 residues. J was trimmed by 1 base and V by 9 bases; bases with no gene match: 9. There are many counts of this clonotype. The clonotype was recovered from an adult who was a healthcare worker with PCR-confirmed SARS-CoV-2 infection or an uninfected control (not recorded which). The rearrangement joins TRBV2 to TRBJ1-5; 7 bases are a match to TRBD1. The specimen sequenced was whole blood. CDR3 loop: CASVRQGGSNQPQHF. CDR3 in DNA: TGTGCCAGTGTTCGACAGGGAGGGAGCAATCAGCCCCAGCATTTT. Using reference TRBV2 and TRBJ1-5 for the parts outside the CDR3, the full variable domain is EPEVTQTPSHQVTQMGQEVILRCVPISNHLYFYWYRQILGQKVEFLVSFYNNEISEKSEIFDDQFSVERPDGSNFTLKIRSTKLEDSAMYFCASVRQGGSNQPQHFGDGTRLSIL.